One and the same sample provided the 13 T cell receptor beta chains below, sequenced in a study of cytomegalovirus exposure and HLA in healthy donors. The PCR used 60 Vbeta and 13 Jbeta primers. Sequenced by immunoSEQ multiplex PCR; TCRdb stores in-frame clones only, minus some. The repertoire holds 50,000 to 55,000 clones, with about 70% as singletons. The source material was PBMCs. Every receptor here comes from a woman aged 45 to 65 in good health and CMV-seropositive.

The chain recombines TRBV7-9 with TRBJ2-7, with D maybe TRBD2 (5 bases). The CDR3 has 13 amino acids. V shed 6 bases and J shed 2 bases, with 11 bases lying between them. Per germline, CDR1 SEHNR and CDR2 FQNEAQ (reference sequence). Written as DNA, the CDR3 is TGTGCCAGCAGGGACTCTACGGCCTACGAGCAGTACTTC. Translated: CASRDSTAYEQYF.

This clone came up a few times. DNA for the CDR3: TGTGCCTGGAGGGGACTTAGCTCCTACGAGCAGTACTTC. The encoded protein is CAWRGLSSYEQYF. The chain links TRBV30 to TRBJ2-5, with D possibly being TRBD2 (6 bases). The J call may be faulty, since TRBJ2-7 better matches the DNA end. Per the germline V gene, CDR1 is GTSNPN and CDR2 is SVGIG (reference sequence). CDR3 size: 13 residues.

V is TRBV5-1 and J is TRBJ2-2; possibly TRBD2 for D (6 bases). V lost 3 bases to trimming and J lost 0 bases, with 9 bases between them. The CDR3 contains 15 residues. Germline values: CDR1 SGHRS, CDR2 YFSETQ. The CDR3 sequence is CASSSLAPNTGELFF. CDR3 in DNA: TGCGCCAGCAGCTCCCTAGCGCCGAACACCGGGGAGCTGTTTTTT.

The sample holds one count of this clone. J is TRBJ2-1 and V is TRBV18; no clear D. The CDR3 extends over 13 amino acids. CDR1 is KGHSH, CDR2 LQKENI, per germline. Trimming stripped 3 bases from V and 7 bases from J, with 10 bases between. The CDR3 spells CASSPAAGNEQFF. CDR3 sequence (DNA): TGTGCCAGCTCACCGGCAGCCGGGAATGAGCAGTTCTTC.

The rearrangement joins TRBV15 to TRBJ2-7; 7 bases align to TRBD1. This CDR3 comprises 12 residues. Germline CDR1 LNHNV, CDR2 YYDKDF (reference sequence). J lost 2 bases, V lost 8 bases, and 3 bases had no gene match. The CDR3 sequence is CATGDRTYEQYF. CDR3 sequence (DNA): TGTGCCACCGGGGACAGAACCTACGAGCAGTACTTC.

This sequence joins TRBV2 and TRBJ2-7, with 7 bases that match TRBD1. The CDR3 is made up of 13 amino acids. Per germline, CDR1 SNHLY and CDR2 FYNNEI. After removal of 6 bases from V and 3 bases from J, the junction contained 5 bases not matched to a gene. The CDR3 protein is CASRKDRNYEQYF. The DNA for the CDR3 is TGTGCCAGCAGGAAGGACAGGAACTACGAGCAGTACTTC.

The CDR3: CASSPPPLTGGRGYTF. In DNA form, the CDR3 reads TGTGCCAGCAGCCCTCCCCCACTCACAGGGGGTCGTGGCTACACCTTC. The rearrangement links TRBV7-9 to TRBJ1-2; 8 bases map to TRBD1. Germline loops: CDR1 SEHNR, CDR2 FQNEAQ (reference sequence). V dropped 5 bases and J dropped 7; count of bases not matched to a gene: 15. The CDR3 runs 16 residues.

The chain combines TRBV15 with TRBJ2-7, with D perhaps TRBD1 (5 bases). This CDR3 region has 13 residues. The V and J ends lost 1 base and 2 bases respectively, with 6 bases between them. The germline CDR1 and CDR2 sequences are LNHNV and YYDKDF (reference sequence). This CDR3 reads CATSRVTAYEQYF. The CDR3 DNA follows: TGTGCCACCAGCAGAGTGACAGCCTACGAGCAGTACTTC.

The J gene is TRBJ2-2, the V gene TRBV18; 13 bases are a match to TRBD2. The CDR3 is made up of 19 amino acids. The V gene's germline CDR1 is KGHSH and CDR2 LQKENI. V gave up 4 bases and J gave up 4 bases; unmatched junction bases: 12. CDR3 nucleotide sequence: TGTGCCAGCTCACGACAAGGGACTAGCGGGATCCGGAGCACCGGGGAGCTGTTTTTT. Its translation is CASSRQGTSGIRSTGELFF.

The chain is built from TRBV27 and TRBJ2-2; possible D gene TRBD2, 6 bases. Deletions cut 6 bases from V and 3 bases from J, with 11 bases between. Germline CDR1 MNHEY, CDR2 SMNVEV (reference sequence). This CDR3 has 14 amino acids. DNA of the CDR3: TGTGCCAGCAGGGGCAGGGAGGACACCGGGGAGCTGTTTTTT. It specifies CASRGREDTGELFF.

This clone has just a few counts. CDR3 residues: CASSQDLVTGSEKLFF. The CDR3 bases are TGCGCCAGCAGCCAAGATCTTGTGACAGGAAGTGAAAAACTGTTTTTT. The J gene is TRBJ1-4, the V gene TRBV4-3, with D maybe TRBD1 (6 bases). CDR3 length: 16 amino acids. CDR1 and CDR2 from the germline V gene are LGHNA and YSLEER. Deletions cut 0 bases from V and 7 bases from J, with 15 bases between.

The CDR3 region is CASGLSGNEKLFF. In DNA, the CDR3 is TGTGCCAGCGGACTATCTGGTAATGAAAAACTGTTTTTT. V and J are TRBV7-8 and TRBJ1-4; D is uncertain. The CDR3 is made up of 13 amino acids. Germline CDR1 and CDR2: SGHVS and FQNEAQ. The V end was cut by 8 bases, the J end by 4 bases, with 11 bases between. The variable domain in full, completed from reference TRBV7-8 and TRBJ1-4, reads GAGVSQSPRYKVAKRGQDVALRCDPISGHVSLFWYQQALGQGPEFLTYFQNEAQLDKSGLPSDRFFAERPEGSVSTLKIQRTQQEDSAVYLCASGLSGNEKLFFGSGTQLSVL.

The chain is built from TRBV7-3 and TRBJ1-1, with TRBD1 matching 9 bases. V lost 5 bases, J lost 1 base, and 5 bases stayed unmatched. This CDR3 has 15 residues. In germline, CDR1 is SGHTA, CDR2 FQGTGA. The CDR3 here is CASSQQGAPNTEAFF. The DNA of the CDR3 is TGTGCCAGCAGCCAACAGGGGGCCCCGAACACTGAAGCTTTCTTT.